Presented here are 22 T cell receptor beta chains from one specimen sequenced in a study of T-cell reconstitution after alpha-beta-depleted transplantation in children. The library targeted TCRbeta and was prepared with unique molecular identifiers. Via MiXCR, TCRdb re-called the PCR reads, giving one row per CDR3 protein. The repertoire consists of approximately 500,000 distinct CDR3 sequences, with about 10% occurring once and the leading ten covering around 2.2%. Sequences were derived from PBMCs, sampled before TCRalphabeta/CD19-depleted stem cell transplant. The receptors were sampled from a child aged 2 to 10 with inherited bone marrow failure, due to receive a stem cell transplant.

There are many counts of this clonotype. The chain couples TRBV14 to TRBJ2-7; D might be TRBD1 (5 bases). The CDR3 runs 16 residues. From germline, CDR1 is SGHDN and CDR2 FVKESK. V was trimmed by 3 bases and J by 5 bases, leaving 20 bases between them. In nucleotides, the CDR3 is TGTGCCAGCAGCCACGTAATAGGCAGGGATCTCCACGAGCAGTACTTC. It encodes CASSHVIGRDLHEQYF.

A note on this clonotype: Possible read error: a much larger clone is one base away. V is TRBV20-1 and J is TRBJ2-1; the D is unclear. V was shortened by 6 bases and J by 10 bases, with 13 bases between the two germline ends. The CDR3 sequence is 11 residues long. CDR1 DFQATT and CDR2 SNEGSKA come from the germline V gene (reference sequence). CDR3 sequence (DNA): TGCAGTGCCAGTGTCAGGCTAGAGCAGTTCTTC. Translated: CSASVRLEQFF.

This clonotype was recorded at least ten times. This chain connects TRBV5-1 to TRBJ2-1; 8 bases fit TRBD2. The germline CDR1 and CDR2 sequences are SGHRS and YFSETQ. The length of the CDR3 is 17 residues. V dropped 1 base and J dropped 4; count of bases not matched to a gene: 10. The CDR3 DNA reads TGCGCCAGCAGCTTGTACTTCGGGAGGGGCTCTTACAATGAGCAGTTCTTC. This gives the protein CASSLYFGRGSYNEQFF. Full variable domain (remainder filled in from reference TRBV5-1 and TRBJ2-1): KAGVTQTPRYLIKTRGQQVTLSCSPISGHRSVSWYQQTPGQGLQFLFEYFSETQRNKGNFPGRFSGRQFSNSRSEMNVSTLELGDSALYLCASSLYFGRGSYNEQFFGPGTRLTVL.

This clonotype was detected ten times or more. V gene TRBV12-3 or TRBV12-4 combines with J gene TRBJ1-4; D is uncertain. Trimming stripped 1 base from V and 8 bases from J, with 8 bases between. The CDR3 contains 13 residues. The CDR3 nucleotides are TGTGCCAGCAGTTTAGACGTCCTCGAAAAACTGTTTTTT. It codes for CASSLDVLEKLFF.

The chain has TRBV6-5 and TRBJ2-1; no definite D call. The CDR3 contains 15 residues. Between the trimmed V and J ends, which lost 0 bases and 4 bases, there was a span of 10 bases. In germline, CDR1 is MNHEY, CDR2 SVGAGI. The CDR3 coding sequence is TGTGCCAGCAGTTACTCCCCGGTTTCGTACAATGAGCAGTTCTTC. It specifies CASSYSPVSYNEQFF.

CDR3 in DNA: TGTGCCAGCGGATCGGGGGCGCAGTATTTT. Protein product: CASGSGAQYF. This chain connects TRBV12-3 or TRBV12-4 to TRBJ2-3; perhaps TRBD2 as D (6 bases). Trimming pared 8 bases from V and 10 bases from J, leaving 10 bases between. The CDR3 loop spans 10 amino acids.

This clonotype occurred a few times. The J gene is TRBJ1-6, the V gene TRBV7-9; D perhaps matches TRBD1 (5 bases). This CDR3 is built from 17 residues. V gave up 1 base and J gave up 7 bases, with 17 bases separating them. Germline loops: CDR1 SEHNR, CDR2 FQNEAQ (reference sequence). CDR3: CASSLGDPHWANSPLHF. The CDR3 DNA follows: TGTGCCAGCAGCTTAGGGGACCCGCATTGGGCCAATTCACCCCTCCACTTT.

This clonotype has at least ten counts. The rearrangement uses TRBV27 and TRBJ1-1; D possibly corresponds to TRBD1 (5 bases). The CDR3 contains 15 residues. From germline, CDR1 is MNHEY and CDR2 SMNVEV (reference sequence). With 5 bases removed from V and 0 bases from J, the gap between germline ends came to 13 bases. CDR3 protein: CASSEIGGMNTEAFF. The CDR3 coding sequence is TGTGCCAGCAGTGAAATCGGGGGGATGAACACTGAAGCTTTCTTT.

This clonotype has a count of ten or more. The rearrangement joins TRBV29-1 to TRBJ1-2, with 9 bases matching TRBD1. The CDR3 has 12 residues. Germline CDR1 reads SQVTM; CDR2 reads ANQGSEA. The ends lost 8 bases at V and 7 bases at J; junction bases unmatched: 8. The CDR3, as DNA: TGCAGCTTAGCAACAGGGGGCTCTGGCTACACCTTC. Amino acids: CSLATGGSGYTF.

This clonotype was recorded a few times. The chain carries TRBV19 and TRBJ2-1; 8 positions match TRBD2. CDR1 is LNHDA, CDR2 SQIVND, per germline (reference sequence). This CDR3 is 13 amino acids long. V gave up 5 bases and J gave up 8 bases; unmatched junction bases: 5. In DNA, the CDR3 is TGTGCCAGTAGTTTACGGGAGGGCTATGAGCAGTTCTTC. This encodes CASSLREGYEQFF.

At least ten counts were recorded for this clonotype. V usage is TRBV29-1 and J usage is TRBJ1-1; D is unresolved. Deletions cut 8 bases from V and 1 base from J, with 8 bases between. The CDR3 totals 11 residues. Germline CDR1 and CDR2: SQVTM and ANQGSEA. CDR3 coding DNA: TGCAGCTGCGAGGGGAACACTGAAGCTTTCTTT. It yields the protein CSCEGNTEAFF.

The chain combines TRBV7-2 with TRBJ2-7; maybe TRBD1 (6 bases). Germline loops: CDR1 SGHTA, CDR2 FQGNSA. V lost 2 bases, J lost 4 bases, and 15 bases lay in between. This CDR3 contains 15 residues. CDR3 bases: TGTGCCAGCAGCTTAAGTCGGACAGCAGCGTACGAGCAGTACTTC. Protein: CASSLSRTAAYEQYF.

This clonotype was recorded at least ten times. V is TRBV5-1 and J is TRBJ2-7; possibly TRBD1 for D (5 bases). The CDR3 runs 17 residues. Trimming removed 4 bases from V and 2 bases from J, with 22 bases in between. CDR1 is SGHRS, CDR2 YFSETQ, per germline. The CDR3 DNA reads TGCGCCAGCAGCCCCCCATTTAGGGGTAAACTAACCTACGAGCAGTACTTC. Translation gives CASSPPFRGKLTYEQYF.

At least ten counts were recorded for this clonotype. The CDR3 nucleotides are TGTGCCAGCAGTTTTCACGATCACCAAGAGACCCAGTACTTC. Translated, it gives CASSFHDHQETQYF. V is TRBV12-3 or TRBV12-4 and J is TRBJ2-5, with no clear D. This CDR3 has 14 amino acids. Trimming removed 3 bases at V and 0 bases at J, with 8 bases between.

In its sample, this clonotype was seen a few times. The rearrangement joins TRBV20-1 to TRBJ2-7; tentative D call: TRBD2 (5 bases). Trimming removed 6 bases from V and 3 bases from J, with 12 bases in between. Germline CDR1 is DFQATT and CDR2 is SNEGSKA (reference sequence). This CDR3 spans 12 amino acids. This CDR3 is CSATGSYYEQYF. CDR3 sequence (DNA): TGCAGTGCAACGGGGTCCTACTACGAGCAGTACTTC.

In this sample, this clonotype turned up many times. The rearrangement uses TRBV12-3 or TRBV12-4 and TRBJ1-3, with D tentatively TRBD1 (6 bases). Trimming removed 4 bases at V and 1 base at J, with 11 bases between. This CDR3 is 15 amino acids long. The DNA for the CDR3 is TGTGCCAGCAGTTGGGACATTGGTTCTGGAAACACCATATATTTT. Translated, it gives CASSWDIGSGNTIYF.

This clonotype was observed a few times. The rearrangement uses TRBV7-2 and TRBJ2-5; D is unclear. Trimming removed 5 bases from V and 1 base from J, with 8 bases in between. The CDR3 spans 13 residues. Per germline, CDR1 SGHTA and CDR2 FQGNSA. CDR3 DNA: TGTGCCAGCAGCGGACGGATCCAAGAGACCCAGTACTTC. This gives the protein CASSGRIQETQYF. The variable domain in full, with the rest retrieved from reference TRBV7-2 and TRBJ2-5, is GAGVSQSPSNKVTEKGKDVELRCDPISGHTALYWYRQSLGQGLEFLIYFQGNSAPDKSGLPSDRFSAERTGGSVSTLTIQRTQQEDSAVYLCASSGRIQETQYFGPGTRLLVL.

There are many counts of this clonotype. The CDR3 DNA reads as TGCAGTGCTAGAGTCCCCGGTGGGGGGGCCTATGGCTACACCTTC. It codes for CSARVPGGGAYGYTF. The rearrangement joins TRBV20-1 to TRBJ1-2, with D possibly matching TRBD1 (6 bases). Trimming left V 1 base short and J 4 bases short, with 16 bases between. The V gene's germline CDR1 is DFQATT and CDR2 SNEGSKA (reference sequence). The CDR3 runs 15 residues.

This clonotype has a count of ten or more. The rearrangement links TRBV20-1 to TRBJ1-2, with TRBD1 matching over 8 bases. The CDR3 length is 14 residues. With 2 bases clipped from V and 4 bases from J, the junction kept 6 bases outside the gene matches. Germline V gives CDR1 DFQATT, CDR2 SNEGSKA (reference sequence). The CDR3 protein is CSARSRQGAYGYTF. The CDR3 DNA sequence: TGCAGTGCTAGATCTCGGCAGGGGGCCTATGGCTACACCTTC.

As to this clonotype: With a much larger clone just one base away, this may be a read error. The chain is built from TRBV3-1 and TRBJ2-1; D is perhaps TRBD2 (6 bases). This CDR3 contains 17 residues. The germline gives CDR1 LGHDT, CDR2 YNNKEL (reference sequence). The CDR3: CTSRRNLPGLQYNEQFF. CDR3 nucleotides: TGTACCAGCAGACGCAACCTTCCGGGACTGCAGTACAATGAGCAGTTCTTC.

This clonotype was found many times. This chain links TRBV12-3 or TRBV12-4 with TRBJ2-7, with TRBD1 identical over 7 bases. Trimming cost V 5 bases and J 3 bases; bases outside gene matches: 7. The CDR3 extends over 14 amino acids. The CDR3 reads CASSMGQSSYEQYF. CDR3 nucleotides: TGTGCCAGCAGTATGGGACAGAGCAGCTACGAGCAGTACTTC.

In this sample, this clonotype turned up a few times. V and J are TRBV7-9 and TRBJ1-3, with a weak D call TRBD1 (5 bases). Germline values: CDR1 SEHNR, CDR2 FQNEAQ (reference sequence). The CDR3 extends over 17 amino acids. Deletions cut 3 bases from V and 0 bases from J, with 15 bases between. CDR3 loop: CASSFLFDRPSGNTIYF. CDR3 bases: TGTGCCAGCAGCTTCCTATTCGACAGACCCTCTGGAAACACCATATATTTT.